This TCR beta chain was obtained from a study of shared T cell receptors in the human thymus. The CDR3 is 20 amino acids. Germline V lookup: CDR1 ENHRY, CDR2 SYGVKD. Deletions cut 10 bases from V and 4 bases from J, with 35 bases between. Generated by immunoSEQ multiplex PCR, the TCRdb table keeps only in-frame clones and is missing some. There are roughly 550,000 clones in the sample; around 78% occur only once, and about 0.014% lies in the top ten. This sample was shared with a second study, whose subject was human thymus T cells. As that report states: Within thymic and blood repertoires, V and J gene usage appeared to be biased.

This TCR came from a boy under two years old with a congenital heart defect. Sequenced: thymocytes. The chain joins TRBV10-3 to TRBJ1-5, with D tentatively TRBD1 (6 bases). Here the CDR3 reads CANSERGENTRGSGNQPQHF. CDR3 sequence (DNA): TGTGCCAACAGCGAGAGAGGAGAGAATACCAGGGGATCAGGTAATCAGCCCCAGCATTTT.